The rows below give T cell receptor beta chains drawn from one sample of a study of PD-1 blockade in classical Hodgkin lymphoma. Clones were sequenced by immunoSEQ multiplex PCR, and TCRdb holds only the in-frame ones, with some missing. The data show roughly 60,000 clones, around 90% seen once. This specimen consisted of peripheral blood mononuclear cells (PBMCs), obtained before the fourth cycle of nivolumab. Receptor source: a human donor with classical Hodgkin lymphoma. Both conserved end residues are part of each CDR3. Fields, in order: V gene, CDR3 protein.

v_gene: TRBV28; CDR3aa: CASSLNRKGDTQYF
v_gene: TRBV5-4; CDR3aa: CASSPTSGNRPYEQYF
v_gene: TRBV5-1; CDR3aa: CASSLRLAGHTGELFF
v_gene: TRBV30; CDR3aa: CAWIRGREYLDEQFF
v_gene: TRBV2; CDR3aa: CASSALETQYF
v_gene: TRBV18; CDR3aa: CASSPPGTGANVLTF
v_gene: TRBV7-9; CDR3aa: CASSPDYAGELFF
v_gene: TRBV28; CDR3aa: CASSRLTNSPLHF
v_gene: TRBV10-3; CDR3aa: CAISDTGRGRDEQYF
v_gene: TRBV5-1; CDR3aa: CASSLGNQPQHF
v_gene: TRBV20-1; CDR3aa: CSARGTEAFF
v_gene: TRBV18; CDR3aa: CASSPGTSSGNTIYF
v_gene: TRBV28; CDR3aa: CASRGSRYEQYF
v_gene: TRBV28; CDR3aa: CASSQAGTGLGYGYTF
v_gene: TRBV11-2; CDR3aa: CASSSPGTSIWAQYF
v_gene: TRBV4-2; CDR3aa: CASSQERGGYGYTF
v_gene: TRBV14; CDR3aa: CASSQANVGEQYF
v_gene: TRBV19; CDR3aa: CASSMPASGSLNEQFF
v_gene: TRBV9; CDR3aa: CASSPLGREGLNEQFF
v_gene: TRBV7-8; CDR3aa: CASTTGSPLHF
v_gene: TRBV7-3; CDR3aa: CASREALYVGEQFF
v_gene: TRBV27; CDR3aa: CASSLGPPDRSEQFF
v_gene: TRBV19; CDR3aa: CASSADESGNEQYF
v_gene: TRBV27; CDR3aa: CASSSPDSNQPQHF
v_gene: TRBV28; CDR3aa: CASRITSGRAKEATYEQYF
v_gene: TRBV30; CDR3aa: CAWRAGTGYFQANMNTEAFF
v_gene: TRBV2; CDR3aa: CASSWRAVKPYF
v_gene: TRBV5-6; CDR3aa: CASSLKGYEQYF
v_gene: TRBV15; CDR3aa: CATSRVDQPQHF
v_gene: TRBV19; CDR3aa: CASSREIQGEAFF
v_gene: TRBV6-5; CDR3aa: CASSPGMRLKQYF
v_gene: TRBV9; CDR3aa: CASSVIGLAGGPSSDTQYF
v_gene: TRBV5-1; CDR3aa: CASSLVPATSGGTQETQYF
v_gene: TRBV28; CDR3aa: CASSIAAKNIQYF
v_gene: TRBV15; CDR3aa: CATSSSGTSGSLLYNEQFF
v_gene: TRBV19; CDR3aa: CASSRTGSSYEQYF
v_gene: TRBV19; CDR3aa: CASSMTAAPQGAQYF
v_gene: TRBV4-1; CDR3aa: CASSQGGRVLNTEAFF
v_gene: TRBV7-2; CDR3aa: CASSVTSTNEKLFF
v_gene: TRBV5-1; CDR3aa: CASSGPLAGVSNEQFF
v_gene: TRBV15; CDR3aa: CATSRDHGVAVGYEQYF
v_gene: TRBV7-3; CDR3aa: CASAQGPTGELFF
v_gene: TRBV18; CDR3aa: CASSPPGQGNYEQFF